This T cell receptor (beta chain) emerged from a study of blood T cell repertoires in COVID-19. Whole-study context: Samples came from the United States, Italy and Spain, spanning acute and convalescent COVID-19.

The protocol was immunoSEQ multiplex PCR, while the TCRdb copy is restricted to in-frame clones and leaves out a portion. The table shows more than 350,000 clones, with around nine tenths occurring only once. V lost 1 base and J 6 bases, leaving 9 bases between the germline ends. The CDR3 spans 14 residues. CDR1 and CDR2 from the germline V gene are SEHNR and FQNEAQ (reference sequence). Those enrolled, adults aged roughly 18 to 100 years, came from 20 to 25 US areas. Participant-given clinical history determined each cohort assignment. All recovered Cohort 3 donors got two negative PCRs, got clearance, or saw symptom resolution.

This TCR came from a woman between 50 and 59 years old who had recovered from COVID-19. J is TRBJ2-2 and V is TRBV7-9, with a weak D call TRBD1 (5 bases). Sequencing was performed on PBMCs or T cells enriched from blood (not recorded which). The chain's CDR3 is CASSLVRDPGELFF. The DNA of the CDR3 is TGTGCCAGCAGCTTAGTCAGGGATCCCGGGGAGCTGTTTTTT.